This T cell receptor (beta chain) was observed in a study of T cells in Graves' hyperthyroidism and ophthalmopathy. Points from the study as a whole: Through a model of 13 V-J features, ophthalmopathy was separated from stable hyperthyroidism. In the blood, most expanded thyroid clonotypes above 0.001 appeared as well.

RNA transcripts yielded amplified TCR beta CDR3 regions. The HTBI set primed first-round TCR CDR3 RT-PCR. TCRdb called the multiplex PCR reads again in MiXCR, with one record for every CDR3 protein. The sample contains 240,000 or so distinct CDR3 sequences, approximately 16% of which appear only once. This clonotype was counted a single time. The antigen remains unidentified. Since a much larger clone is just one base distant, this may be a read error. The germline CDR1 and CDR2 sequences are MDHEN and SYDVKM. The V and J ends lost 8 bases and 3 bases respectively, with 16 bases between them. The CDR3 length is 14 residues.

The material sequenced was blood. This chain connects TRBV28 to TRBJ1-1, with D maybe TRBD1 (5 bases). The origin of this receptor is a woman aged 18 to 35 with Graves' ophthalmopathy. The CDR3 sequence is CASSSRRGDTEAFF. DNA of the CDR3: TGTGCCAGCTCCTCTAGGAGAGGGGACACTGAAGCTTTCTTT.